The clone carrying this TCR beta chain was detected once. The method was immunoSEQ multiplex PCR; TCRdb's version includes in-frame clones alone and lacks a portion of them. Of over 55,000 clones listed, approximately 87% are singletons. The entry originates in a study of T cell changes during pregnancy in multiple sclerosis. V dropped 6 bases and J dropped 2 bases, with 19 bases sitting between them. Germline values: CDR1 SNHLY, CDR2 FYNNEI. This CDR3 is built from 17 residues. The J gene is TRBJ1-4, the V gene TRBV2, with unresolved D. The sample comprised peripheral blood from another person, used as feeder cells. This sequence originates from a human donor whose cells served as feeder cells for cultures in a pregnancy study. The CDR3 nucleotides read TGTGCCAGCAGCTCGGGAGTTAGGTCCGGTACTAATGAAAAACTGTTTTTT. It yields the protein CASSSGVRSGTNEKLFF.